The 21 T cell receptor beta chains listed next were all sequenced from one sample in a study of T cell repertoires in cytomegalovirus infection. TCRdb analysed the reads with MiXCR anew, one entry per CDR3 protein. The sample has 450,000 to 550,000 distinct CDR3 sequences, about 15% seen once. Sequences were obtained from CD8+ T cells from PBMCs. The origin of the receptors is a human donor in good health (CMV status not recorded). Some clones in this sample may be carry-over from other donors' samples.

This clonotype was detected only a few times. V and J are TRBV27 and TRBJ1-2; 8 bases are shared with TRBD1. The germline CDR1 and CDR2 sequences are MNHEY and SMNVEV (reference sequence). V shed 7 bases and J 0 bases; nucleotides not matched to a gene: 4. The CDR3 extends over 14 amino acids. The CDR3 loop is CASTSTGANYGYTF. Written as DNA, the CDR3 is TGTGCCAGCACCTCGACAGGGGCTAACTATGGCTACACCTTC.

The CDR3 sequence: CASSAYEGLPYNEQFF. The CDR3, as DNA: TGCGCCAGCAGTGCCTATGAGGGTCTCCCCTACAATGAGCAGTTCTTC. The chain couples TRBV10-2 to TRBJ2-1, with D perhaps TRBD2 (5 bases). Germline V gene data show CDR1 as WSHSY and CDR2 as SAAADI. Trimming removed 4 bases from V and 2 bases from J, with 15 bases in between. The CDR3 is made up of 16 amino acids.

The J gene is TRBJ2-7, the V gene TRBV20-1; 12 bases match TRBD2. Germline V gene sequence: CDR1 DFQATT, CDR2 SNEGSKA (reference sequence). The CDR3 is 13 residues long. V shed 3 bases, J shed 5 bases, and the junction held 2 bases outside the gene matches. CDR3 loop: CSARRLAGDEQYF. For the CDR3, the DNA is TGCAGTGCTAGGCGACTAGCGGGAGACGAGCAGTACTTC.

The rearrangement joins TRBV15 to TRBJ2-5, with no clear D. This CDR3 has 17 amino acids. Deletions cut 1 base from V and 0 bases from J, with 15 bases between. The V gene's germline CDR1 is LNHNV and CDR2 YYDKDF (reference sequence). The CDR3 protein is CATSRVSEADHQETQYF. CDR3 nucleotides: TGTGCCACCAGCAGAGTGTCCGAAGCAGATCACCAAGAGACCCAGTACTTC.

This clonotype has a handful of counts. The chain couples TRBV20-1 to TRBJ2-2; 12 bases align to TRBD2. The CDR3 is 16 residues long. The germline V gene has CDR1 DFQATT and CDR2 SNEGSKA (reference sequence). V shed 3 bases and J 1 base; nucleotides not matched to a gene: 3. The chain's CDR3 is CSARWTSGMNTGELFF. CDR3 nucleotides: TGCAGTGCTAGGTGGACTAGCGGGATGAACACCGGGGAGCTGTTTTTT.

The chain carries TRBV3-1 and TRBJ2-1, with 8 bases fitting TRBD2. CDR1 is LGHDT and CDR2 is YNNKEL in the germline V gene (reference sequence). The CDR3 totals 15 residues. J lost 5 bases, V lost 2 bases, and 5 bases had no gene match. The CDR3 sequence: CASSQLAGWNNEQFF. The DNA of the CDR3 is TGTGCCAGCAGCCAACTAGCGGGTTGGAACAATGAGCAGTTCTTC.

This clonotype was recorded a few times. V usage is TRBV29-1 and J usage is TRBJ2-7; D remains unclear. Looked up from germline, CDR1 is SQVTM and CDR2 is ANQGSEA. The CDR3 runs to 12 residues. V lost 0 bases and J lost 3, with 6 bases in between. This CDR3 reads CSVEEEHYEQYF. The CDR3 coding sequence is TGCAGCGTTGAAGAGGAGCACTACGAGCAGTACTTC.

This clonotype was picked up many times. This chain connects TRBV5-4 to TRBJ2-7, with TRBD2 matching 7 bases. The CDR3 runs to 13 residues. Trimming took 4 bases from V and 2 from J; bases not matched to a gene: 3. Germline lookup yields CDR1 SGHNT and CDR2 YYREEE (reference sequence). CDR3 amino acids: CASSPRGAYEQYF. The DNA for the CDR3 is TGTGCCAGCAGCCCCCGGGGGGCCTACGAGCAGTACTTC.

The chain uses TRBV7-3 and TRBJ1-5; maybe TRBD1 (6 bases). The CDR3 is 14 amino acids. Trimming cost V 0 bases and J 5 bases, with 8 bases left between them. Per the germline V gene, CDR1 is SGHTA and CDR2 is FQGTGA. CDR3 amino acids: CASSLTQGDQPQHF. In DNA, the CDR3 is TGTGCCAGCAGCTTAACACAGGGCGATCAGCCCCAGCATTTT. The variable domain in full, completed from reference TRBV7-3 and TRBJ1-5, reads GAGVSQTPSNKVTEKGKYVELRCDPISGHTALYWYRQSLGQGPEFLIYFQGTGAADDSGLPNDRFFAVRPEGSVSTLKIQRTERGDSAVYLCASSLTQGDQPQHFGDGTRLSIL.

This clonotype has just a few counts. V and J are TRBV4-2 and TRBJ2-1; D remains unclear. This CDR3 has 15 residues. The germline V and J ends were trimmed by 3 bases and 6 bases, with 15 bases remaining between them. The germline V gene has CDR1 LGHNA and CDR2 YNFKEQ. Here the CDR3 reads CASSQAESDPNEQFF. CDR3 DNA sequence: TGTGCCAGCAGCCAGGCTGAGTCTGACCCCAATGAGCAGTTCTTC.

This clonotype has a count of ten or more. The rearrangement links TRBV6-1 to TRBJ1-1; the D gene is possibly TRBD1 (6 bases). V was shortened by 5 bases and J by 1 base, with 11 bases between the two germline ends. The length of the CDR3 is 14 residues. CDR1 and CDR2 from the germline V gene are MNHNS and SASEGT. The CDR3 nucleotides read TGTGCCAGCAGTTATGGGGGGCGGAACACTGAAGCTTTCTTT. This gives the protein CASSYGGRNTEAFF.

The chain joins TRBV9 to TRBJ1-2, with 8 positions matching TRBD1. Germline V gives CDR1 SGDLS, CDR2 YYNGEE. The CDR3 extends over 16 amino acids. V trimming: 0 bases; J trimming: 5 bases; junction bases outside the gene matches: 9. DNA of the CDR3: TGTGCCAGCAGCGTAGTAGAACCGACAGGGGTTTATGGCTACACCTTC. Amino acids: CASSVVEPTGVYGYTF. The variable domain in full, with the rest retrieved from reference TRBV9 and TRBJ1-2, is DSGVTQTPKHLITATGQRVTLRCSPRSGDLSVYWYQQSLDQGLQFLIQYYNGEERAKGNILERFSAQQFPDLHSELNLSSLELGDSALYFCASSVVEPTGVYGYTFGSGTRLTVV.

This clonotype was detected ten times or more. The V gene is TRBV7-9, the J gene TRBJ2-4; 7 positions match TRBD1. Germline V gives CDR1 SEHNR, CDR2 FQNEAQ (reference sequence). The trim removed 0 bases at V and 3 bases at J, leaving 8 bases unmatched. The CDR3 length is 17 residues. Here the CDR3 reads CASSLALGGGIKNIQYF. CDR3 nucleotides: TGTGCCAGCAGCTTAGCGCTAGGGGGCGGAATCAAAAACATTCAGTACTTC.

This clonotype was counted many times. V and J are TRBV11-2 and TRBJ2-5; TRBD2 might be the D (6 bases). The CDR3 contains 17 residues. Germline lookup yields CDR1 SGHAT and CDR2 FQNNGV. V was pared by 2 bases and J by 3 bases, with 19 bases between. This chain's CDR3 is CASSLTQGGNPKETQYF. In nucleotides, the CDR3 is TGTGCCAGCAGCTTAACCCAAGGAGGGAACCCCAAAGAGACCCAGTACTTC.

In its sample, this clonotype was seen many times. The rearrangement links TRBV5-5 to TRBJ2-1, with 7 bases fitting TRBD2. CDR1 and CDR2 from the germline V gene are SGHKS and YYEKEE (reference sequence). This CDR3 contains 17 residues. The trim removed 1 base at V and 0 bases at J, leaving 7 bases unmatched. The CDR3 loop is CASSLRGVKSSYNEQFF. CDR3 in DNA: TGTGCCAGCAGCTTGCGGGGGGTAAAAAGCTCCTACAATGAGCAGTTCTTC.

The chain combines TRBV7-1 with TRBJ2-7, with a possible D match to TRBD2 (6 bases). TRBV7-1 is designated an ORF whose function remains uncertain. The CDR3 is 14 amino acids. Trimming removed 5 bases from V and 3 bases from J, with 14 bases in between. In DNA, the CDR3 is TGTGCCAGCAGCGAGGAACTAGCAGGCTACGAGCAGTACTTC. Residues: CASSEELAGYEQYF.

This clonotype occurred many times. V usage is TRBV27 and J usage is TRBJ1-3, with D perhaps matching TRBD1 (6 bases). Germline V gene data show CDR1 as MNHEY and CDR2 as SMNVEV (reference sequence). CDR3 length: 16 amino acids. V lost 6 bases and J 0 bases, leaving 15 bases between the germline ends. CDR3 bases: TGTGCCAGCAGAAGGGGGGGGAACACCTCTGGAAACACCATATATTTT. Protein product: CASRRGGNTSGNTIYF.

The chain links TRBV7-9 to TRBJ1-1, with D hard to call. The V end lost 6 bases, the J end lost 1 base, and 6 bases lay between the germline ends. The CDR3 length is 12 residues. Germline V gene sequence: CDR1 SEHNR, CDR2 FQNEAQ (reference sequence). The CDR3 nucleotides read TGTGCCAGCAGATTCAAGAACACTGAAGCTTTCTTT. Protein: CASRFKNTEAFF. The full variable domain, with the rest looked up from reference TRBV7-9 and TRBJ1-1, is DTGVSQNPRHKITKRGQNVTFRCDPISEHNRLYWYRQTLGQGPEFLTYFQNEAQLEKSRLLSDRFSAERPKGSFSTLEIQRTEQGDSAMYLCASRFKNTEAFFGQGTRLTVV.

The chain employs TRBV27 and TRBJ2-3; 11 nucleotides match TRBD1. The CDR3 spans 16 residues. V gave up 4 bases and J gave up 7 bases; unmatched junction bases: 10. Per the germline V gene, CDR1 is MNHEY and CDR2 is SMNVEV (reference sequence). Here the CDR3 reads CASSSWTGGVGNTQYF. The CDR3 DNA sequence: TGTGCCAGCAGTTCCTGGACAGGGGGCGTCGGAAATACGCAGTATTTT.

There are a few counts of this clonotype. The chain uses TRBV27 and TRBJ2-1; no clear D gene. There are 15 residues in the CDR3. With 9 bases removed from V and 0 bases from J, the gap between germline ends came to 15 bases. The germline V gene has CDR1 MNHEY and CDR2 SMNVEV (reference sequence). CDR3 loop: CASQPTSSSYNEQFF. Here the CDR3 DNA reads TGTGCCAGTCAACCAACTTCGAGCTCCTACAATGAGCAGTTCTTC.

This clonotype was counted many times. CDR3 nucleotides: TGTGCCAGCAGTTCCGCGGCTAGCGGGAACTACGAGCAGTACTTC. Its protein is CASSSAASGNYEQYF. V usage is TRBV27 and J usage is TRBJ2-7; 9 bases line up with TRBD2. This CDR3 has 15 residues. Losses at the gene ends were 4 bases for V and 3 bases for J; bases not matched to a gene: 7. Germline-derived CDR1 and CDR2 are MNHEY and SMNVEV (reference sequence).